These T cell receptor beta chains were read from a single sample in a study of T cell responses to AZD1222 COVID-19 vaccine. The assay was immunoSEQ multiplex PCR, and TCRdb's table has in-frame clones only and misses some. The table lists 130,000 to 150,000 clones, around four fifths of them singletons. Source: peripheral blood, taken on day 0 of MenACWY control vaccination. The origin of the receptors is an adult in good health. The CDR3 runs from the conserved cysteine through the conserved F or W. A D gene is named only where the DNA matches it firmly. Where a row states a size, it is once, few, many or the class of an expanded clone; other rows omit it.

.,TRBV5-1,14,once,TRBJ2-4,TGCGCCAGCAGCTTGAGTCAGGGGAAAAACATTCAGTACTTC,CASSLSQGKNIQYF
.,TRBV10-3,14,.,TRBJ1-1,TGTGCCATCAGTGACTCCGGGGGGAACACTGAAGCTTTCTTT,CAISDSGGNTEAFF
.,TRBV29-1,11,.,TRBJ1-2,TGCACCGCCGGGTCCAACTATGGCTACACCTTC,CTAGSNYGYTF
.,TRBV27,12,once,TRBJ1-5,TGTGCCAGCAGTTCCCCTCCTTCGGCCCAGCATTTT,CASSSPPSAQHF
TRBD1,TRBV11-1,14,.,TRBJ1-2,TGTGCCAGCAGCTTCTCACCAGGGGGCGATGGCTACACCTTC,CASSFSPGGDGYTF
.,TRBV2,14,.,TRBJ1-5,TGTGCCAGCAAGGGGGACGGGATTTATGGGCCCCAGCATTTT,CASKGDGIYGPQHF
TRBD2,TRBV7-9,15,.,TRBJ2-1,TGTGCCAGCAGCCCCCGGGGCGGGGGGGCCAATGAGCAGTTCTTC,CASSPRGGGANEQFF
.,TRBV3-1/TRBV3-2,12,.,TRBJ1-1,TGTGCCAGCAGCCAAGGGGGAGGTGACGCTTTCTTT,CASSQGGGDAFF
.,TRBV27,15,.,TRBJ1-2,TGTGCCAGCAGTTTGTCCGGGACATCAAACTATGGCTACACCTTC,CASSLSGTSNYGYTF
TRBD1,TRBV5-1,15,.,TRBJ1-6,TGCGCCAGCAGCTTGGAGGACAGGGGTGCTTCACCCCTCCACTTT,CASSLEDRGASPLHF
.,TRBV5-4,14,.,TRBJ2-3,TGTGCCAGCAGCCCCGGACTGAGGACAGATACGCAGTATTTT,CASSPGLRTDTQYF
TRBD1,TRBV19,15,.,TRBJ1-1,TGTGCCAGTAGTGGACCGGGACAGCGGGAGACTGAAGCTTTCTTT,CASSGPGQRETEAFF
TRBD1,TRBV28,16,once,TRBJ2-3,TGTGCCAGCAGTACTCGGGGGACAGGGGGAGCAGATACGCAGTATTTT,CASSTRGTGGADTQYF
.,TRBV10-1,13,.,TRBJ1-1,TGCGCCAGCAGTGAGGGCAGGGGCTCTGAAGCTTTCTTT,CASSEGRGSEAFF